This TCR beta chain emerged from a study of T cell repertoires in cytomegalovirus infection. Study-level background: Public TCR beta signatures provided an indication of both CMV infection and a matching HLA type.

TCRdb passed the reads through MiXCR, listing each CDR3 protein once. The sample shows around 900,000 distinct CDR3 sequences, around 30% of them seen only once. Germline V gene lookup returns CDR1 SGHVS and CDR2 FNYEAQ. There are 14 residues in the CDR3. J was trimmed by 9 bases and V by 5 bases; bases with no gene match: 7. In its sample, this clonotype was seen many times. The antigen remains unidentified. Study-level results: It was HLA-C-restricted CMV-specific TCR beta clonotypes that dominated the response ex vivo.

The source of this sequence is a human donor in good health (CMV status not recorded). Some clones in this sample may be carry-over from other donors' samples. The sample here was cultured CD8+ T cells from PBMCs, taken from culture after CMV antigen stimulation. The gene calls are TRBV7-6 and TRBJ2-1, with 10 nucleotides matching TRBD2. The DNA for the CDR3 is TGTGCCAGCAGCCCGGAGGCTAGCGGGGGTGAGCAGTTCTTC. Encoded protein: CASSPEASGGEQFF.